Below, 32 T cell receptor beta chains from the same sample are listed, as sequenced in a study of blood T cells in healthy people across ages. Sample-barcoded 5' priming and a J-beta primer mix drove a second PCR of about 6 to 12 cycles. From the 5' RACE reads, TCRdb called clonotypes with MiXCR, one entry per CDR3 protein. The data contain roughly 800,000 distinct CDR3 sequences, 25% to 30% of them singletons. This sample also appeared in a second study, on T cells of mothers and their children.

The sample was blood. The receptors derive from a boy between 5 and 17 years old in good health.

This sequence joins TRBV20-1 and TRBJ2-1, with 8 bases fitting TRBD1. The last part of the DNA fits TRBJ2-7 better; the J call may be wrong. The CDR3 loop spans 14 amino acids. Germline values: CDR1 DFQATT, CDR2 SNEGSKA (reference sequence). The CDR3 spells CSAQPGTGRYEQYF. The CDR3 nucleotides are TGCAGTGCCCAGCCCGGGACAGGCCGATACGAGCAGTACTTC.

The gene calls are TRBV5-1 and TRBJ1-2; tentatively, D is TRBD1 (5 bases). CDR3 size: 13 residues. Germline-derived CDR1 and CDR2 are SGHRS and YFSETQ. V was clipped by 2 bases and J by 4 bases, with 9 bases between them. DNA of the CDR3: TGCGCCAGCAGCTTCGACAGCCCCTATGGCTACACCTTC. This codes for CASSFDSPYGYTF.

This clonotype has just a few counts. The genes are TRBV4-1 and TRBJ2-5, with 8 bases aligning to TRBD1. The tail of the sequence fits TRBJ2-7 better, so the J call may be wrong. Looked up from germline, CDR1 is MGHRA and CDR2 is YSYEKL. The length of the CDR3 is 16 residues. The CDR3 DNA reads as TGCGCCAGCAGCCAAGATCAGAGACAGGGGCTCTACGAGCAGTACTTC. It yields the protein CASSQDQRQGLYEQYF.

This clonotype occurred once. The V and J genes are TRBV10-3 and TRBJ1-2, with 7 bases fitting TRBD1. CDR3 size: 15 residues. Per the germline V gene, CDR1 is ENHRY and CDR2 is SYGVKD. The trim removed 5 bases at V and 1 base at J, leaving 7 bases unmatched. CDR3 protein: CAISPRGQGNYGYTF. The CDR3 DNA reads as TGTGCCATCAGTCCTAGGGGGCAGGGTAACTATGGCTACACCTTC.

There are a few counts of this clonotype. The rearrangement links TRBV27 to TRBJ2-7; no reliable D call. Trimming took off 2 bases at V and 0 bases at J, with 11 bases between the two ends. The CDR3 loop spans 15 amino acids. Germline CDR1 and CDR2: MNHEY and SMNVEV (reference sequence). CDR3 nucleotides: TGTGCCAGCAGTTTAGTCAGGTGGGGCTCCTACGAGCAGTACTTC. It yields the protein CASSLVRWGSYEQYF.

Notes on this clonotype: The junction differs from germline at one of its ends, possibly a read error. V is TRBV11-2 and J is TRBJ2-1; the match to TRBD2 covers 9 bases. This CDR3 comprises 17 residues. Germline V gene sequence: CDR1 SGHAT, CDR2 FQNNGV. In nucleotides, the CDR3 is TGTGCCAGCACGGAAGGTCGGCGGGGGGGAACCTACAACGAGCAGTTCTTC. This gives the protein CASTEGRRGGTYNEQFF.

V gene TRBV19 combines with J gene TRBJ2-5; TRBD1 is a possible D gene (5 bases). The DNA matches TRBJ2-7 better at its end, which makes the J call doubtful. CDR1 and CDR2 from the germline V gene are LNHDA and SQIVND (reference sequence). The CDR3 length is 14 residues. CDR3 loop: CASSIGQTFYEQYF. CDR3 bases: TGTGCCAGTAGTATAGGACAGACGTTCTACGAGCAGTACTTC.

The V gene is TRBV5-1, the J gene TRBJ2-1; TRBD2 agrees at 9 bases. The V gene end was trimmed by 3 bases and the J gene end by 0 bases; junction bases not matched to a gene: 16. There are 20 residues in the CDR3. Germline V gives CDR1 SGHRS, CDR2 YFSETQ. The CDR3 here is CASSSWGAGGPSSSYNEQFF. CDR3 nucleotide sequence: TGCGCCAGCAGCTCCTGGGGAGCGGGGGGCCCTTCCAGCTCCTACAATGAGCAGTTCTTC.

V and J are TRBV18 and TRBJ2-6; D perhaps matches TRBD2 (6 bases). V lost 1 base, J lost 0 bases, and 10 bases lay in between. Germline loops: CDR1 KGHSH, CDR2 LQKENI. This CDR3 contains 17 residues. The CDR3 nucleotides read TGTGCCAGCTCACCACAGGGACTCCCCTCTGGGGCCAACGTCCTGACTTTC. Translated, it gives CASSPQGLPSGANVLTF.

The sample holds many counts of this clonotype. J is TRBJ2-1 and V is TRBV5-5; D is perhaps TRBD1 (5 bases). V shed 1 base and J shed 9 bases, with 8 bases lying between them. The CDR3 sequence is 12 residues long. Germline V gene sequence: CDR1 SGHKS, CDR2 YYEKEE (reference sequence). The CDR3 DNA reads as TGTGCCAGCAGCTTGACAGGTGGTGAGCAGTTCTTC. Its protein product is CASSLTGGEQFF.

J is TRBJ2-5 and V is TRBV4-2, with D possibly being TRBD1 or TRBD2 (5 bases each). Germline CDR1 is LGHNA and CDR2 is YNFKEQ. This CDR3 is 15 amino acids long. V was trimmed by 4 bases and J by 5 bases, leaving 17 bases between them. The CDR3 loop reads CASSPRIQEGETQYF. CDR3 bases: TGTGCCAGCAGCCCTAGAATACAAGAGGGGGAGACCCAGTACTTC.

This clonotype has only a few counts. This chain uses TRBV6-2 or TRBV6-3 with TRBJ2-5; TRBD2 is a possible D gene (5 bases). Trimming cost V 6 bases and J 0 bases, with 11 bases left between them. This CDR3 is built from 14 residues. Germline lookup yields CDR1 MNHEY and CDR2 SVGEGT. CDR3 region: CASRPPGNQETQYF. As DNA, the CDR3 is TGTGCCAGCAGGCCTCCGGGAAACCAAGAGACCCAGTACTTC.

This clonotype was recorded a few times. The chain has TRBV12-3 or TRBV12-4 and TRBJ1-4, with TRBD1 identical over 9 bases. V gave up 3 bases and J gave up 10 bases; unmatched junction bases: 3. The CDR3 covers 13 residues. CDR3 DNA: TGTGCCAGCAGTTTGATGGACAGGGGAAAACTGTTTTTT. It specifies CASSLMDRGKLFF.

This clonotype was counted a few times. The chain combines TRBV29-1 with TRBJ2-1; 9 nucleotides align to TRBD1. Germline CDR1 reads SQVTM; CDR2 reads ANQGSEA. The CDR3 extends over 14 amino acids. Trimming cost V 7 bases and J 5 bases; bases outside gene matches: 9. CDR3: CSAEQGQGHNEQFF. Here the CDR3 DNA reads TGCAGCGCCGAACAGGGACAGGGACACAATGAGCAGTTCTTC.

In nucleotides, the CDR3 is TGTGCCAGCAGCTCGAACCTGAGGACAGGGTACAATGAGCAGTTCTTC. Protein: CASSSNLRTGYNEQFF. V usage is TRBV7-9 and J usage is TRBJ2-1; TRBD1 matches 8 bases. This CDR3 comprises 16 residues. Germline lookup yields CDR1 SEHNR and CDR2 FQNEAQ (reference sequence). V lost 4 bases and J lost 4; bases outside the gene matches: 9.

This rearrangement joins TRBV12-3 or TRBV12-4 to TRBJ2-5, with a possible D match to TRBD1 (6 bases). The CDR3 covers 16 residues. V was clipped by 6 bases and J by 2 bases, with 19 bases between them. The DNA of the CDR3 is TGTGCCAGCAGCGCCCGGGACAAGGATGCTCAAGAGACCCAGTACTTC. Residues: CASSARDKDAQETQYF.

The chain combines TRBV6-6 with TRBJ1-2; D may be TRBD1 (6 bases). Germline assignment: CDR1 MNHNY and CDR2 SVGAGI (reference sequence). V lost 7 bases to trimming and J lost 6 bases, with 12 bases between them. The CDR3 is made up of 12 amino acids. CDR3 coding DNA: TGTGCCAGCAAGGACAGAACAAATGGCTACACCTTC. As protein: CASKDRTNGYTF.

The rearrangement links TRBV12-3 or TRBV12-4 to TRBJ2-7; D may correspond to TRBD1 or TRBD2 (6 bases each). CDR3 size: 15 residues. Trimming cost V 8 bases and J 2 bases, with 19 bases left between them. The CDR3 protein is CASSNRGGTTYEQYF. DNA for the CDR3: TGTGCCAGCTCTAACCGGGGCGGGACAACCTACGAGCAGTACTTC.

The chain has TRBV4-1 and TRBJ2-7, with D perhaps TRBD1 (6 bases). V gave up 2 bases and J gave up 5 bases, with 16 bases separating them. The CDR3 extends over 15 amino acids. Germline V CDR1 and CDR2: MGHRA, YSYEKL. CDR3 DNA sequence: TGCGCCAGCAGCCAAAAGACAGGTGGTTACCACGAGCAGTACTTC. Protein sequence: CASSQKTGGYHEQYF.

This clonotype was observed a handful of times. V is TRBV5-1 and J is TRBJ2-6; D may be TRBD1 (5 bases). Between the trimmed V and J ends, which lost 6 bases and 0 bases, there was a span of 13 bases. Per the germline V gene, CDR1 is SGHRS and CDR2 is YFSETQ. The CDR3 is 16 amino acids. The CDR3 loop is CASTKGSPSGANVLTF. The CDR3 DNA follows: TGCGCCAGCACAAAGGGGTCGCCCTCTGGGGCCAACGTCCTGACTTTC.

A few counts support this clonotype. The J gene is TRBJ2-5, the V gene TRBV20-1, with 8 bases matching TRBD2. The J call may be in error: the DNA end matches TRBJ2-7 better. This CDR3 region has 16 residues. CDR1 and CDR2 from the germline V gene are DFQATT and SNEGSKA (reference sequence). The CDR3: CSARPRGGHVRYEQYF. CDR3 DNA sequence: TGCAGTGCTAGGCCTCGGGGGGGCCACGTGAGGTACGAGCAGTACTTC.

This clonotype was observed a handful of times. This rearrangement joins TRBV10-3 to TRBJ2-2; D tentatively reads TRBD1 or TRBD2 (6 bases each). This CDR3 has 15 amino acids. CDR1 ENHRY and CDR2 SYGVKD come from the germline V gene. V gave up 11 bases and J gave up 0 bases, with 16 bases separating them. The CDR3 protein is CAVRVGGTNTGELFF. CDR3 DNA sequence: TGTGCCGTCCGGGTCGGGGGCACGAACACCGGGGAGCTGTTTTTT.

The chain is built from TRBV29-1 and TRBJ1-2, with D possibly matching TRBD1 (6 bases). CDR3 length equals 13 residues. The V gene's germline CDR1 is SQVTM and CDR2 ANQGSEA. With 4 bases removed from V and 4 bases from J, the gap between germline ends came to 13 bases. CDR3 loop: CSVGGGSAYGYTF. In DNA, the CDR3 is TGCAGCGTTGGAGGGGGTTCGGCCTATGGCTACACCTTC.

This rearrangement joins TRBV9 to TRBJ2-7; 12 bases are a match to TRBD1. Germline V lookup: CDR1 SGDLS, CDR2 YYNGEE. The CDR3 contains 15 residues. The V and J ends lost 4 bases and 4 bases, in that order; junction bases with no gene match: 6. The CDR3 DNA reads as TGTGCCAGCAGCCCCGGGGGACAGGGGGCTTACGAGCAGTACTTC. Translating gives CASSPGGQGAYEQYF.

This clonotype was counted only a few times. The genes are TRBV30 and TRBJ2-2; 7 bases agree with TRBD2. The CDR3 sequence is 11 residues long. CDR1 and CDR2 (germline): GTSNPN, SVGIG (reference sequence). V lost 4 bases, J lost 7 bases, and 0 bases stayed unmatched. The CDR3 DNA follows: TGTGCCTGGAAGCGGGACGGGGAGCTGTTTTTT. Translation gives CAWKRDGELFF. The full variable domain, with the rest looked up from reference TRBV30 and TRBJ2-2, is SQTIHQWPATLVQPVGSPLSLECTVEGTSNPNLYWYRQAAGRGLQLLFYSVGIGQISSEVPQNLSASRPQDRQFILSSKKLLLSDSGFYLCAWKRDGELFFGEGSRLTVL.

This clonotype was counted only a few times. The chain couples TRBV11-2 to TRBJ1-1, with a tentative D call TRBD1 (5 bases). This CDR3 is built from 15 residues. In germline, CDR1 is SGHAT, CDR2 FQNNGV. V was trimmed by 4 bases and J by 4 bases, leaving 16 bases between them. The CDR3 nucleotides read TGTGCCAGCAGCTCCACCGCTCTTGGGACCACTGAAGCTTTCTTT. Its protein is CASSSTALGTTEAFF.

CDR3 sequence: CASKEELRNIQYF. CDR3 nucleotide sequence: TGTGCCAGCAAAGAGGAGTTACGGAACATTCAGTACTTC. The genes are TRBV28 and TRBJ2-4; the D is unclear. Germline values: CDR1 MDHEN, CDR2 SYDVKM. V lost 7 bases to trimming and J lost 7 bases, with 14 bases between them. CDR3 length equals 13 residues.

The chain has TRBV7-9 and TRBJ2-1, with TRBD1 matching 7 bases. Trimming cost V 5 bases and J 0 bases; bases outside gene matches: 4. The CDR3 is made up of 15 amino acids. Germline values: CDR1 SEHNR, CDR2 FQNEAQ (reference sequence). This CDR3 reads CASSLQGISYNEQFF. The CDR3 DNA reads as TGTGCCAGCAGCCTACAGGGGATCTCCTACAATGAGCAGTTCTTC.

This clonotype was counted between two and nine times. The chain combines TRBV6-5 with TRBJ1-6; the D gene is possibly TRBD1 (6 bases). The V gene lost 5 bases and the J gene lost 13 bases, with 15 bases spanning the gap. This CDR3 is built from 13 residues. CDR1 and CDR2 from the germline V gene are MNHEY and SVGAGI. The CDR3, as DNA: TGTGCCAGCAGTCCCGGGACACCCGGGCCCCTCCACTTT. This codes for CASSPGTPGPLHF.

The CDR3 sequence: CASSAASDFSGELFF. In DNA form, the CDR3 reads TGTGCCAGCAGTGCGGCTAGCGACTTTTCCGGGGAGCTGTTTTTT. The chain carries TRBV12-3 or TRBV12-4 and TRBJ2-2; D possibly corresponds to TRBD2 (6 bases). With 5 bases removed from V and 6 bases from J, the gap between germline ends came to 16 bases. The CDR3 spans 15 residues.

The chain combines TRBV18 with TRBJ2-5, with 9 bases identical to TRBD1. The germline CDR1 and CDR2 sequences are KGHSH and LQKENI. V trimming: 3 bases; J trimming: 4 bases; junction bases outside the gene matches: 9. The CDR3 runs to 16 residues. CDR3 sequence: CASSPTGQGQGETQYF. The CDR3 DNA sequence: TGTGCCAGCTCACCCACGGGACAGGGTCAAGGAGAGACCCAGTACTTC.

This chain uses TRBV11-2 with TRBJ2-5; maybe TRBD1 (5 bases). The tail of the sequence fits TRBJ2-1 better, so the J call may be wrong. The germline V gene has CDR1 SGHAT and CDR2 FQNNGV. CDR3 length equals 14 residues. The CDR3 nucleotides read TGTGCCAGCAGCTTTTCCCCCAGGGTGGGGGAGCAGTTCTTC. It translates to CASSFSPRVGEQFF.